What follows are 30 T cell receptor beta chains derived from one specimen sequenced in a study of neoadjuvant nivolumab and ipilimumab in lung cancer. The repertoire was sequenced with immunoSEQ multiplex PCR; TCRdb's copy has only in-frame clones and lacks some. The profile shows around 20,000 clones, approximately 73% of them singletons. The specimen was tumor tissue, collected after neoadjuvant nivolumab, alone or with ipilimumab, at or shortly before surgery. The receptors originated from an adult with non-small cell lung cancer.

V and J are TRBV7-8 and TRBJ2-2, with D possibly being TRBD2 (7 bases). The CDR3 runs 15 residues. With 6 bases removed from V and 5 bases from J, the gap between germline ends came to 16 bases. The germline V gene has CDR1 SGHVS and CDR2 FQNEAQ. The CDR3 protein is CASRGRGGGTGELFF. Here the CDR3 DNA reads TGTGCCAGCAGAGGGAGGGGAGGGGGTACCGGGGAGCTGTTTTTT.

V is TRBV7-2 and J is TRBJ2-1, with 7 nucleotides matching TRBD2. CDR1 and CDR2 from the germline V gene are SGHTA and FQGNSA. This CDR3 region has 17 residues. V dropped 2 bases and J dropped 0; count of bases not matched to a gene: 7. CDR3: CASSLSGRRGSYNEQFF. The CDR3 DNA reads as TGTGCCAGCAGCTTATCCGGGAGGCGGGGCTCCTACAATGAGCAGTTCTTC.

The sample holds a few counts of this clone. The rearrangement uses TRBV27 and TRBJ2-3; D not certain. The germline V and J ends were trimmed by 5 bases and 12 bases, with 18 bases remaining between them. CDR1 and CDR2 (germline): MNHEY, SMNVEV (reference sequence). The CDR3 extends over 13 amino acids. The CDR3 protein is CASSPAMNIRQYF. CDR3 nucleotides: TGTGCCAGCAGTCCAGCAATGAATATACGACAGTATTTT.

This chain connects TRBV27 to TRBJ2-7; TRBD2 is a possible D gene (6 bases). V lost 4 bases to trimming and J lost 2 bases, with 15 bases between them. Germline assignment: CDR1 MNHEY and CDR2 SMNVEV (reference sequence). The CDR3 has 15 amino acids. The CDR3 protein is CASSSPAGGPYEQYF. The DNA for the CDR3 is TGTGCCAGCAGTTCCCCAGCGGGCGGGCCCTACGAGCAGTACTTC.

This chain joins TRBV18 and TRBJ2-7; 7 bases align to TRBD1. The CDR3 is made up of 15 amino acids. V lost 2 bases, J lost 11 bases, and 15 bases stayed unmatched. CDR1 KGHSH and CDR2 LQKENI come from the germline V gene. The CDR3 protein is CASSPSGTVSVEEYF. The DNA of the CDR3 is TGTGCCAGCTCACCATCCGGGACAGTTTCTGTTGAGGAGTACTTC.

This sequence joins TRBV10-1 and TRBJ2-1; D gene unclear. CDR1 and CDR2 (germline): WNHNN, SYGVQD (reference sequence). The CDR3 extends over 14 amino acids. V lost 7 bases to trimming and J lost 3 bases, with 13 bases between them. The CDR3 loop is CASIVGLDYNEQFF. The CDR3 nucleotides are TGCGCCAGCATTGTAGGGTTAGACTACAATGAGCAGTTCTTC.

The chain carries TRBV4-1 and TRBJ2-1; 16 nucleotides match TRBD2. J gave up 7 bases and V 4 bases, and 10 bases lay outside the gene matches. CDR1 and CDR2 from the germline V gene are MGHRA and YSYEKL. The CDR3 has 18 residues. Here the CDR3 reads CASSRGLAGGPIKNEQFF. DNA of the CDR3: TGCGCCAGCAGCCGGGGACTAGCGGGAGGGCCGATCAAGAATGAGCAGTTCTTC.

The J gene is TRBJ2-7, the V gene TRBV7-2, with 8 bases fitting TRBD2. V dropped 1 base and J dropped 7; count of bases not matched to a gene: 6. Germline CDR1 and CDR2: SGHTA and FQGNSA. The CDR3 has 14 amino acids. In nucleotides, the CDR3 is TGTGCCAGCAGCTTAGAACTAGCGGTGGGGGAGCAGTACTTC. Protein sequence: CASSLELAVGEQYF.

The chain carries TRBV30 and TRBJ2-3; 7 bases fit TRBD1. After removal of 0 bases from V and 11 bases from J, the junction contained 5 bases not matched to a gene. The CDR3 consists of 12 residues. The V gene's germline CDR1 is GTSNPN and CDR2 SVGIG (reference sequence). Here the CDR3 DNA reads TGTGCCTGGAGTGTACAAGGGGGCAAGCAGTATTTT. This encodes CAWSVQGGKQYF.

The chain links TRBV5-1 to TRBJ2-7, with TRBD2 matching 7 bases. The length of the CDR3 is 16 residues. Germline lookup yields CDR1 SGHRS and CDR2 YFSETQ. V gave up 0 bases and J gave up 0 bases; unmatched junction bases: 6. CDR3 nucleotides: TGCGCCAGCAGCTTGGGTTGGTCTAGCGGCTCCTACGAGCAGTACTTC. Its translation is CASSLGWSSGSYEQYF.

The V and J genes are TRBV7-8 and TRBJ2-1, with D perhaps matching TRBD1 or TRBD2 (5 bases each). Trimming stripped 2 bases from V and 10 bases from J, with 15 bases between. The length of the CDR3 is 14 residues. Germline V gene data show CDR1 as SGHVS and CDR2 as FQNEAQ. CDR3 residues: CASSLTLGGSEQFF. The CDR3 nucleotides are TGTGCCAGCAGCTTAACCCTTGGGGGTAGCGAGCAGTTCTTC. Combining the CDR3 with reference TRBV7-8 and TRBJ2-1 gives the whole variable domain GAGVSQSPRYKVAKRGQDVALRCDPISGHVSLFWYQQALGQGPEFLTYFQNEAQLDKSGLPSDRFFAERPEGSVSTLKIQRTQQEDSAVYLCASSLTLGGSEQFFGPGTRLTVL.

This sequence joins TRBV5-1 and TRBJ2-5; 9 nucleotides agree with TRBD2. There are 15 residues in the CDR3. Germline CDR1 SGHRS, CDR2 YFSETQ. J was trimmed by 5 bases and V by 0 bases; bases with no gene match: 5. CDR3 DNA sequence: TGCGCCAGCAGCTTGGGACTAGCGGTACAGGAGACCCAGTACTTC. Protein: CASSLGLAVQETQYF.

The V and J genes are TRBV10-2 and TRBJ1-1, with D hard to call. Trimming removed 2 bases at V and 1 base at J, with 8 bases between. The V gene's germline CDR1 is WSHSY and CDR2 SAAADI. This CDR3 region has 14 residues. This chain's CDR3 is CASSERSGNTEAFF. The CDR3, as DNA: TGCGCCAGCAGTGAGCGGTCAGGGAACACTGAAGCTTTCTTT.

The chain is built from TRBV5-5 and TRBJ2-1; D unclear. The CDR3 is 16 amino acids. Trimming left V 0 bases short and J 2 bases short, with 12 bases between. Germline values: CDR1 SGHKS, CDR2 YYEKEE (reference sequence). The CDR3 DNA sequence: TGTGCCAGCAGCTTGGGTGGGATTACTACCTACAATGAGCAGTTCTTC. Protein: CASSLGGITTYNEQFF. The complete variable domain, with remaining parts taken from reference TRBV5-5 and TRBJ2-1, reads DAGVTQSPTHLIKTRGQQVTLRCSPISGHKSVSWYQQVLGQGPQFIFQYYEKEERGRGNFPDRFSARQFPNYSSELNVNALLLGDSALYLCASSLGGITTYNEQFFGPGTRLTVL.

The gene calls are TRBV6-5 and TRBJ2-7; D is unclear. The CDR3 sequence is 14 residues long. The V end was cut by 4 bases, the J end by 5 bases, with 15 bases between. Germline CDR1 reads MNHEY; CDR2 reads SVGAGI. CDR3 sequence: CASSLRRTLNEQYF. For the CDR3, the DNA is TGTGCCAGCAGTTTACGGCGGACCCTTAACGAGCAGTACTTC.

V is TRBV19 and J is TRBJ2-7; 11 nucleotides agree with TRBD1. Unmatched junction bases numbered 4, after V lost 5 bases and J lost 4 bases. Germline V gives CDR1 LNHDA, CDR2 SQIVND (reference sequence). The CDR3 extends over 14 amino acids. CDR3 sequence: CASSRTGGLYEQYF. CDR3 sequence (DNA): TGTGCCAGTAGTCGGACAGGGGGCTTGTACGAGCAGTACTTC.

The J gene is TRBJ1-2, the V gene TRBV6-5; D is uncertain. The CDR3 loop spans 14 amino acids. Trimming took off 5 bases at V and 6 bases at J, with 16 bases between the two ends. Germline V gene data show CDR1 as MNHEY and CDR2 as SVGAGI. CDR3 amino acids: CASSRSTGRHGYTF. The CDR3 region has the DNA TGTGCCAGCAGTCGCTCAACGGGGAGACATGGCTACACCTTC.

In this sample, this clone turned up a few times. The chain recombines TRBV27 with TRBJ2-5; TRBD1 might be the D (5 bases). Germline V gives CDR1 MNHEY, CDR2 SMNVEV (reference sequence). V lost 0 bases to trimming and J lost 3 bases, with 11 bases between them. The CDR3 consists of 15 residues. The CDR3 protein is CASSLSQGREETQYF. The CDR3 DNA is TGTGCCAGCAGTTTATCTCAGGGTAGGGAAGAGACCCAGTACTTC.

V and J are TRBV5-1 and TRBJ2-7; D might be TRBD1 (6 bases). This CDR3 region has 13 residues. Germline V gene lookup returns CDR1 SGHRS and CDR2 YFSETQ. The V end lost 1 base, the J end lost 3 bases, and 8 bases lay between the germline ends. The CDR3 sequence is CASSLTGNYEQYF. The CDR3 DNA sequence: TGCGCCAGCAGCTTGACAGGGAACTACGAGCAGTACTTC. Full variable domain (outside the CDR3, taken from reference TRBV5-1 and TRBJ2-7): KAGVTQTPRYLIKTRGQQVTLSCSPISGHRSVSWYQQTPGQGLQFLFEYFSETQRNKGNFPGRFSGRQFSNSRSEMNVSTLELGDSALYLCASSLTGNYEQYFGPGTRLTVT.

Relative to its sample, this clone is medium-sized. This rearrangement joins TRBV28 to TRBJ1-4, with 8 bases fitting TRBD1. Germline V CDR1 and CDR2: MDHEN, SYDVKM. V lost 5 bases to trimming and J lost 6 bases; unmatched junction nucleotides: 5. CDR3 length: 14 residues. CDR3 sequence (DNA): TGTGCCAGCAGTCCCTCGACAGGGGATGAAAAACTGTTTTTT. It translates to CASSPSTGDEKLFF.

CDR3 DNA: TGTGCCACCAGCAGAGATATAGCGACTGAGAATGAAAAACTGTTTTTT. This sequence encodes CATSRDIATENEKLFF. The chain is built from TRBV15 and TRBJ1-4; D unclear. Trimming took 0 bases from V and 5 from J, leaving 13 bases between them. This CDR3 is 16 amino acids long. Per germline, CDR1 LNHNV and CDR2 YYDKDF (reference sequence).

This chain connects TRBV28 to TRBJ1-3, with D possibly TRBD1 on 5 matching bases. V was shortened by 4 bases and J by 0 bases, with 13 bases between the two germline ends. Germline V gene data show CDR1 as MDHEN and CDR2 as SYDVKM. The CDR3 has 16 residues. As DNA, the CDR3 is TGTGCCAGCAGTTCAGTGGACACTTCCTCTGGAAACACCATATATTTT. Translation: CASSSVDTSSGNTIYF.

This clone has a handful of counts. CDR3 amino acids: CASSLGTSGTNEQFF. CDR3 bases: TGTGCCAGCAGCTTGGGGACTAGCGGGACCAATGAGCAGTTCTTC. The V and J genes are TRBV5-8 and TRBJ2-1; 12 bases are shared with TRBD2. Germline V gene data show CDR1 as SGHTS and CDR2 as YDEGEE. This CDR3 contains 15 residues. The V gene end was trimmed by 0 bases and the J gene end by 6 bases; junction bases not matched to a gene: 1.

The V gene is TRBV6-1, the J gene TRBJ2-5, with D perhaps assigned TRBD1 or TRBD2 (5 bases each). The CDR3 runs 10 residues. Trimming removed 6 bases at V and 12 bases at J, with 11 bases between. CDR1 is MNHNS and CDR2 is SASEGT in the germline V gene. The CDR3: CASSLGAKYF. The CDR3 DNA reads TGTGCCAGCAGCCTCGGGGCCAAGTACTTC.

The chain's CDR3 is CASRLVTDTQYF. CDR3 DNA: TGTGCCAGCCGTCTAGTCACAGATACGCAGTATTTT. The chain has TRBV2 and TRBJ2-3; no firm D call. The germline CDR1 and CDR2 sequences are SNHLY and FYNNEI. The CDR3 sequence is 12 residues long. Trimming left V 8 bases short and J 2 bases short, with 8 bases between.

The gene calls are TRBV7-3 and TRBJ1-1; 7 bases align to TRBD1. Germline V gene sequence: CDR1 SGHTA, CDR2 FQGTGA. V shed 5 bases and J 1 base; nucleotides not matched to a gene: 7. The CDR3 spans 15 residues. DNA of the CDR3: TGTGCCAGCAGCCCACAGGGGTCTCCGAACACTGAAGCTTTCTTT. It is translated as CASSPQGSPNTEAFF.

V and J are TRBV4-3 and TRBJ2-7, with 8 positions matching TRBD1. The ends lost 5 bases at V and 2 bases at J; junction bases unmatched: 8. Germline CDR1 LGHNA, CDR2 YSLEER. The CDR3 covers 15 residues. CDR3 DNA sequence: TGCGCCAGCAGCGAATCCGGGACAGGCCCCTACGAGCAGTACTTC. This codes for CASSESGTGPYEQYF.

The CDR3 nucleotides read TGTGCCAGCAGCTTCGACAGGGGGCCGGGTACGCAGTATTTT. It yields the protein CASSFDRGPGTQYF. The chain joins TRBV11-2 to TRBJ2-3, with 10 bases matching TRBD1. This CDR3 is built from 14 residues. V lost 3 bases to trimming and J lost 8 bases; unmatched junction nucleotides: 5. The germline CDR1 and CDR2 sequences are SGHAT and FQNNGV.

In this sample, this clone turned up once. V is TRBV7-9 and J is TRBJ1-1; possible D gene TRBD1, 5 bases. Germline V CDR1 and CDR2: SEHNR, FQNEAQ (reference sequence). V lost 5 bases to trimming and J lost 4 bases, with 14 bases between them. The CDR3 has 14 amino acids. Here the CDR3 reads CASSAGRLGTEAFF. Written as DNA, the CDR3 is TGTGCCAGCAGCGCAGGGCGCTTGGGCACTGAAGCTTTCTTT.

In its sample, this clone was seen a few times. The chain's CDR3 is CASSIGGLASNEQFF. The DNA of the CDR3 is TGTGCCAGTAGTATAGGAGGACTAGCGAGCAATGAGCAGTTCTTC. The gene calls are TRBV19 and TRBJ2-1; 9 bases fit TRBD2. Per the germline V gene, CDR1 is LNHDA and CDR2 is SQIVND (reference sequence). This CDR3 contains 15 residues. The V and J ends lost 1 base and 6 bases, in that order; junction bases with no gene match: 4.